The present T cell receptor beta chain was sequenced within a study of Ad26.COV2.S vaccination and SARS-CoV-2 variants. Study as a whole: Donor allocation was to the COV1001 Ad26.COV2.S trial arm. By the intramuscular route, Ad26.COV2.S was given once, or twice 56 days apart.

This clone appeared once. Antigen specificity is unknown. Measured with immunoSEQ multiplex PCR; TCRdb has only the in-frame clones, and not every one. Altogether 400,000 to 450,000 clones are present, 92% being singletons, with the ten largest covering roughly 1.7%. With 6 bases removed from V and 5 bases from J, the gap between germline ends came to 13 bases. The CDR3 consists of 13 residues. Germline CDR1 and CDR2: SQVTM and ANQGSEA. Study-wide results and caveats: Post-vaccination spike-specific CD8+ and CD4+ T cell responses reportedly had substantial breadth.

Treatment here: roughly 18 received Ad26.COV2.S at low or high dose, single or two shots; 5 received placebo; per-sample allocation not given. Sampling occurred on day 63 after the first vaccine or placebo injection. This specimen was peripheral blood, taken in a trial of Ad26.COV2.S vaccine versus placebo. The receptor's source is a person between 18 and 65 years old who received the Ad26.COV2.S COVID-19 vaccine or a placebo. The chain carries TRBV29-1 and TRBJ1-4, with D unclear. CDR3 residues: CSVTASGNEKLFF. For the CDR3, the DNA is TGCAGCGTAACAGCGTCTGGAAATGAAAAACTGTTTTTT.